This T cell receptor beta chain is drawn from a study of shared clonotypes between healthy human individuals. Study results and limitations: The authors expected sequencing depth to affect clonotype sharing among donors. The study's rarefaction showed incomplete sorted-subset sequencing despite large depth. Represented diversity, genetic and exposure-history alike, was limited by few donors.

Regarding this clone: What it binds is unknown.

Here immunoSEQ multiplex PCR was the method, and the copy in TCRdb shows in-frame clones only, minus some. The sample lists some 1.5 million clones, roughly 95% occurring once. Recent vaccinations or acute infections were absent in the healthy HIV-negative adult donors. Material for sequencing was naive CD4+ T cells sorted from blood. Regarding subset: CD45RA+ positively selected. The source is a man younger than 45 in good health.

The CDR3 nucleotides read TGTGCTAGTGGTGATTACAGGGGGCGGCGGACTGAAGCTTTCTTT. It translates to CASGDYRGRRTEAFF. This chain joins TRBV12-5 and TRBJ1-1, with 9 nucleotides matching TRBD1. CDR1 LGHNT and CDR2 FRNRAP come from the germline V gene. V was pared by 5 bases and J by 5 bases, with 9 bases of the junction left unmatched. The CDR3 is 15 residues long.